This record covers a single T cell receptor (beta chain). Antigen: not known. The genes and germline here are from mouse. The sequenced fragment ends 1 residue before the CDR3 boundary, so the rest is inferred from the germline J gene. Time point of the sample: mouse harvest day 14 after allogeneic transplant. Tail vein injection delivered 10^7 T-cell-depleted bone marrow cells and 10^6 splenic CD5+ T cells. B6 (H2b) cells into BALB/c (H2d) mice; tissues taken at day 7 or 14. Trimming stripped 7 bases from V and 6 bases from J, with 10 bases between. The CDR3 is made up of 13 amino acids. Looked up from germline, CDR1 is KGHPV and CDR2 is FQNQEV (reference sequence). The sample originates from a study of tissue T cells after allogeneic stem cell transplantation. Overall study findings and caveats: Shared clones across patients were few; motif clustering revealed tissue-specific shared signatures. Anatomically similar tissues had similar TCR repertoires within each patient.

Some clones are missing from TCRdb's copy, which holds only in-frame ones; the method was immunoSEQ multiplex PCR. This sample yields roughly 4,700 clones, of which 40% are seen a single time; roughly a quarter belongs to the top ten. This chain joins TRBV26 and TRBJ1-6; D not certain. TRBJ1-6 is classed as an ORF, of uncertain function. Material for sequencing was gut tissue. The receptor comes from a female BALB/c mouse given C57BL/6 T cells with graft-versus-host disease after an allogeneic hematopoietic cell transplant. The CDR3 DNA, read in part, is TGTGCCAGCAAGGGCCGTCTTAATTCGCCCCTCTAC. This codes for CASKGRLNSPLY. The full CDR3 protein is CASKGRLNSPLYF.